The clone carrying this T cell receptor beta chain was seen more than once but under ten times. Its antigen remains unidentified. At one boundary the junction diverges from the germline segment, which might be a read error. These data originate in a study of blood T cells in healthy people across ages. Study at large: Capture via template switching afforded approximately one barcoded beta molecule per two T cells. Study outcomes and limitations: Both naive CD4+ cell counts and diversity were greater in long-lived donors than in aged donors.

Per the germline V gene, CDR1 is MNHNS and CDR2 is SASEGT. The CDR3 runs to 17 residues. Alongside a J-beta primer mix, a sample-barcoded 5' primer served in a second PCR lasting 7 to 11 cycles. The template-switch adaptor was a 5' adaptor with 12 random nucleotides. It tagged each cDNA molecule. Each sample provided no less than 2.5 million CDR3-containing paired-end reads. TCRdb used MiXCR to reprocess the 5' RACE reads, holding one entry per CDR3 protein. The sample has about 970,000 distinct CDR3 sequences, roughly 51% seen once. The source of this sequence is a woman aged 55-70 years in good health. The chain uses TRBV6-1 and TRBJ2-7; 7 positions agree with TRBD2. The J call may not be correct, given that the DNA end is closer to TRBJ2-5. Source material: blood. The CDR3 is CAGTQYGTGEGQKTQYF. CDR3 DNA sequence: TGTGCCGGCACTCAGTACGGTACGGGGGAGGGCCAAAAGACCCAGTACTTC.